This TCR beta chain was observed in a study of shared clonotypes between healthy human individuals (dated by TCRdb to about 2020). General notes on the study: A few men and a couple of women, aged 18 to 49 years, made up the cohort. For each donor, CD4 naive and CD4 memory were each run on three plates, CD8 naive on two plates, and CD8 memory on one plate. Blood TCR repertoires of about 5 healthy adults were deeply sequenced to estimate repertoire size and the extent of clonotype sharing between individuals. Libraries were prepared and TCR repertoires were sequenced by different laboratories using diverse techniques, in order to increase sequencing depth and limit assay-specific biases. Per donor, leukapheresis produced somewhere between about 0.94 and 8.9 billion PBMCs.

About this clone itself: No antigen is known for it. One base away there is no much larger clone; base qualities are not given.

V drops 6 bases and J drops 4 bases, leaving 16 bases in between. The CDR3 runs 15 residues from the cysteine to the phenylalanine. The sequence is cut down to CDR3 DNA, 45 bases in frame from base 1. CDR1 and CDR2 (MNHEY, SVGAGI) derive from the germline V gene. Study-level results and caveats: Sharing across a few donors was observed for around 5% of naive CD4, under 4% of naive CD8, roughly 2.3% of memory CD4, and approximately 0.41% of memory CD8 clonotypes. Only blood was sampled, and tissue TCR repertoires likely differ from those in blood. Compared with non-shared clonotypes, the clonotypes found in all four sorted-subset donors had higher generation probabilities. Even with the large sequencing depth, rarefaction of the sorted-subset datasets indicated that sequencing was incomplete. The small number of donors limited the genetic and exposure-history diversity represented. Estimated clonotype richness was generally larger for naive than for memory subsets. Based on pairwise subsampling, the degree of clonotype sharing among donors was expected to be affected by sequencing depth.

Healthy HIV-negative adults with no recently reported acute infections or vaccinations were included as donors. Only Caucasian adults living in Nashville, Tennessee, USA were represented among the donors. CD4+ T cells were enriched through magnetic negative selection, after which naive cells were positively selected on CD45RA and the remaining negative fraction served as the memory subset. Blood was collected by leukapheresis, and PBMCs were isolated by Ficoll-Histopaque density gradient centrifugation and then cryopreserved in liquid nitrogen vapor phase. Purity and quantity of every magnetically sorted T cell population were checked by analytical flow cytometry. Genomic DNA was isolated from every sorted fraction and measured by UV absorbance on a Nanodrop 2000c. TCR CDR3 regions were amplified from genomic DNA by multiplex PCR using the deep immunoSEQ assay. Extracted genomic DNA from each cell subset was spread evenly across all wells of several immunoSEQ 96-well plates, with each plate serving as a replicate. For sorted subsets, each replicate PCR was loaded with 200 ng genomic DNA, equivalent to roughly 30,000 T cell genomes. The purified libraries were quantified using a Qubit 3.0 fluorometer, sized with a Bioanalyzer 2100, and then quantified again using the KAPA Library Quantification kit. Every immunoSEQ 96-well plate was sequenced on a dedicated single-read 150-cycle Illumina NextSeq 550 flow cell. Under the source paper's analysis protocol: Because the immunoSEQ output included only junctional sequences and no quality scores, the filtering could not be the same as the filtering used for full-length reads. To assign V/J genes and CDR3, sequences were annotated using PyIR, a Python wrapper for IgBLAST v1.9, with IMGT germline references. Reads with weak V/J assignments (E-value above 1e-6), missing CDR3, stop codons, out-of-frame junctions, or ambiguous translated residues were removed. V3J clonotypes were defined by identical inferred V gene, J gene, and CDR3 amino acid sequence. Percentage overlap between repertoires was calculated by dividing the number of shared unique clonotypes by the size of the smaller repertoire. Richness of each repertoire was evaluated using RTK rarefaction, the Chao1 estimator, and Recon v2.1 estimates of unobserved clonotypes. Generation probabilities were computed with OLGA for all TCRbeta clonotypes obtained by the gDNA method from a handful of donors. Drawn from immuneACCESS, this table holds only the in-frame rearrangements with V and J called that TCRdb kept. Clones are partly lost; checked studies trace under half to an unresolved V gene and leave the rest unexplained. V, J and clone size are taken as reported in that table, and D and trimming were inferred from the DNA itself. Here the sample has 2 million to 2.5 million clones; 90% to 95% occur a single time. The ten biggest clones cover 0.39% of the sample.

This chain joins TRBV6-5 to TRBJ2-1, with a tentative D call of TRBD1 or TRBD2, each matching 5 bases. The sample taken for sequencing was naive CD4+ T cells from PBMCs. In the paper's terms, the cell subset or site label means: CD45RA+ positively selected. The TCR originated in a man in his late teens or twenties in good health. Some clones in this sample may be carry-over from other donors' samples. The DNA sequence is as follows: TGTGCCAGCAGAAGGGACGGATCGAGGTACAATGAGCAGTTCTTC. Translation gives CASRRDGSRYNEQFF.